Each of the 26 T cell receptor beta chains below was sequenced from the same sample in a study of T-cell memory formation after mild COVID-19 listed by TCRdb under 2021. Library construction relied on 5' RACE. The sample was run on an Illumina NovaSeq 6000. The public reads were reprocessed in TCRdb via fastp at Q25 and MiXCR, keeping in-frame beta chains. Identical CDR3 protein sequences are pooled into one entry, listed with their most common genes and DNA. The sample contains 75,000 to 95,000 distinct CDR3 sequences, less than 15% of them found a single time. In total, the top ten clones hold roughly two fifths of the sample. The sample taken for sequencing was PBMCs or a T cell subset sorted from them (not recorded which). The receptors shown here come from a man in his late teens or twenties who had mild COVID-19 (a few samples of this study predate the infection). The sample titles of this study are shuffled in the database, so cell type and time point are left out; the donor was told from shared clones.

As concerns this clonotype: Because the CDR3's place on the DNA is in doubt, the DNA is left out and the CDR3 is given as listed by TCRdb. The chain uses TRBV12-3 or TRBV12-4 and TRBJ1-1; the D segment call TRBD1 is taken from the table without a DNA check. The CDR3 region is 14 residues in length, termini included. CDR3 sequence: CASSFGEGNTEAFF.

This clonotype was found a few times. V usage is TRBV7-2 and J usage is TRBJ1-1; TRBD1 aligns across 7 bases. The length of the CDR3 is 14 residues. Per the germline V gene, CDR1 is SGHTA and CDR2 is FQGNSA. V was pared by 4 bases and J by 1 base, with 3 bases of the junction left unmatched. Here the CDR3 DNA reads TGTGCCAGCAGCTCACGGACAGGGAACACTGAAGCTTTCTTT. It yields the protein CASSSRTGNTEAFF.

In regard to this clonotype: A single base separates this from a much larger clone, so it may be a read error. This sequence joins TRBV6-2 or TRBV6-3 and TRBJ2-3; 7 positions match TRBD2. The CDR3 totals 17 residues. Losses at the gene ends were 6 bases for V and 0 bases for J; bases not matched to a gene: 12. Germline assignment: CDR1 MNHEY and CDR2 SVGEGT. This CDR3 reads CASSSELASGSTDTQYF. The CDR3 DNA follows: TGTGCCAGCAGCTCGGAACTGGCTAGCGGTAGCACAGATACGCAGTATTTT.

The chain recombines TRBV4-3 with TRBJ2-5; D perhaps matches TRBD2 (6 bases). V lost 0 bases to trimming and J lost 5 bases, with 13 bases between them. From germline, CDR1 is LGHNA and CDR2 YSLEER. This CDR3 contains 15 residues. CDR3 nucleotides: TGCGCCAGCAGCCAAGATTCGGGGGTTTGGGAGACCCAGTACTTC. Translation gives CASSQDSGVWETQYF.

This clonotype was detected many times. Here the CDR3 DNA reads TGCGCCAGCAGCTTGATACACCTTGGGAATGAGCAGTTCTTC. Residues: CASSLIHLGNEQFF. J is TRBJ2-1 and V is TRBV5-1, with unresolved D. The V and J ends lost 1 base and 7 bases respectively, with 12 bases between them. This CDR3 has 14 amino acids. Germline assignment: CDR1 SGHRS and CDR2 YFSETQ.

This clonotype has a handful of counts. The gene calls are TRBV7-9 and TRBJ2-1, with 11 bases matching TRBD2. The germline gives CDR1 SEHNR, CDR2 FQNEAQ (reference sequence). V lost 1 base, J lost 6 bases, and 2 bases stayed unmatched. CDR3 length: 15 amino acids. The CDR3 bases are TGTGCCAGCAGCTTAGGGGGACTAGCGGTCAATGAGCAGTTCTTC. This codes for CASSLGGLAVNEQFF. The full variable domain, with the rest looked up from reference TRBV7-9 and TRBJ2-1, is DTGVSQNPRHKITKRGQNVTFRCDPISEHNRLYWYRQTLGQGPEFLTYFQNEAQLEKSRLLSDRFSAERPKGSFSTLEIQRTEQGDSAMYLCASSLGGLAVNEQFFGPGTRLTVL.

This clonotype was detected only a few times. This sequence joins TRBV29-1 and TRBJ2-7; D might be TRBD1 (6 bases). The germline gives CDR1 SQVTM, CDR2 ANQGSEA. Trimming cost V 1 base and J 2 bases, with 21 bases left between them. This CDR3 has 17 residues. CDR3 DNA: TGCAGCGTTGAAGTCCCAAGGGCAGGGGCAGTTACCTACGAGCAGTACTTC. Protein: CSVEVPRAGAVTYEQYF.

The chain joins TRBV12-3 or TRBV12-4 to TRBJ1-1, with D uncertain. CDR3 length: 11 amino acids. The V end was cut by 2 bases, the J end by 8 bases, with 6 bases between. The CDR3 sequence is CASSLRREAFF. The DNA of the CDR3 is TGTGCCAGCAGTTTACGCAGGGAAGCTTTCTTT.

The chain carries TRBV7-9 and TRBJ2-7; D call uncertain. The CDR3 runs to 14 residues. V lost 1 base and J 3 bases, leaving 10 bases between the germline ends. Germline assignment: CDR1 SEHNR and CDR2 FQNEAQ (reference sequence). The CDR3 DNA reads as TGTGCCAGCAGCTTAGGTGAACTCCACTACGAGCAGTACGTC. Its protein product is CASSLGELHYEQYV.

The V call is TRBV4-1, the J call TRBJ2-7, with D possibly called TRBD1 or TRBD2 (5 bases each). The CDR3 has 15 residues. Trimming cost V 1 base and J 4 bases, with 14 bases left between them. Germline V gives CDR1 MGHRA, CDR2 YSYEKL. Here the CDR3 DNA reads TGCGCCAGCAGCCAAGTTTCGGGGCCTGGGTACGAGCAGTACTTC. Translation: CASSQVSGPGYEQYF.

This clonotype was detected only a few times. The rearrangement links TRBV4-3 to TRBJ2-3, with D unresolved. The V gene lost 0 bases and the J gene lost 2 bases, with 15 bases spanning the gap. Per the germline V gene, CDR1 is LGHNA and CDR2 is YSLEER. This CDR3 has 17 amino acids. In DNA form, the CDR3 reads TGCGCCAGCAGCCAAGATAGGTGGCGGTACCCCACAGATACGCAGTATTTT. Translation: CASSQDRWRYPTDTQYF.

This chain connects TRBV25-1 to TRBJ2-3; D gene ambiguous. V gave up 5 bases and J gave up 4 bases, with 19 bases separating them. Germline V gives CDR1 MGHDK, CDR2 SYGVNS. CDR3 length equals 16 residues. The chain's CDR3 is CASSSPWLALPDTQYF. In DNA, the CDR3 is TGTGCCAGCAGTTCGCCCTGGCTCGCCCTACCAGATACGCAGTATTTT.

At least ten counts were recorded for this clonotype. The chain links TRBV7-9 to TRBJ2-7, with D perhaps assigned TRBD1 or TRBD2 (5 bases each). This CDR3 is 13 amino acids long. Per the germline V gene, CDR1 is SEHNR and CDR2 is FQNEAQ (reference sequence). Deletions cut 5 bases from V and 3 bases from J, with 11 bases between. CDR3 sequence (DNA): TGTGCCAGCAGCGGGGACCTATACTACGAGCAGTACTTC. Its protein product is CASSGDLYYEQYF.

This clonotype was detected only once. V gene TRBV28 combines with J gene TRBJ2-5, with D possibly called TRBD1 or TRBD2 (5 bases each). Germline V gives CDR1 MDHEN, CDR2 SYDVKM. Between the trimmed V and J ends, which lost 5 bases and 1 base, there was a span of 17 bases. The CDR3 has 16 residues. The CDR3 region is CASSPSLWGIQETQYF. CDR3 nucleotides: TGTGCCAGCAGTCCTTCGTTGTGGGGGATCCAAGAGACCCAGTACTTC.

This clonotype was observed a handful of times. The chain uses TRBV4-1 and TRBJ1-5, with TRBD1 matching over 8 bases. Germline lookup yields CDR1 MGHRA and CDR2 YSYEKL. CDR3 length: 14 amino acids. The junction had 5 bases not matched to a gene; V was cut back by 3 bases and J by 7 bases. The CDR3 protein is CASSQAGGDQPQHF. In DNA, the CDR3 is TGCGCCAGCAGCCAGGCAGGGGGCGACCAGCCCCAGCATTTT.

The chain links TRBV5-1 to TRBJ2-1; no reliable D call. This CDR3 comprises 14 residues. The V end was cut by 4 bases, the J end by 0 bases, with 8 bases between. In germline, CDR1 is SGHRS, CDR2 YFSETQ. In DNA, the CDR3 is TGCGCCAGCAGCAGAACTAACTCCTACAATGAGCAGTTCTTC. It encodes CASSRTNSYNEQFF.

This clonotype was picked up a small number of times. The chain joins TRBV20-1 to TRBJ2-5; D gene unclear. The CDR3 is 14 residues long. The germline V gene encodes CDR1 DFQATT and CDR2 SNEGSKA (reference sequence). Trimming left V 0 bases short and J 3 bases short, with 11 bases between. CDR3 in DNA: TGCAGTGCTAGAGATCAATCTCGCGAAGAGACCCAGTACTTC. It specifies CSARDQSREETQYF.

This rearrangement joins TRBV11-2 to TRBJ2-2; D ambiguous. CDR1 and CDR2 from the germline V gene are SGHAT and FQNNGV. Trimming removed 4 bases from V and 4 bases from J, with 16 bases in between. The length of the CDR3 is 16 residues. The CDR3, as DNA: TGTGCCAGCAGCTCTCTACCTAAGCGAGGCACCGGGGAGCTGTTTTTT. Protein product: CASSSLPKRGTGELFF.

The chain uses TRBV2 and TRBJ1-6; D remains ambiguous. Germline V gene lookup returns CDR1 SNHLY and CDR2 FYNNEI. The CDR3 sequence is 16 residues long. Trimming removed 6 bases from V and 0 bases from J, with 12 bases in between. The CDR3 is CASRVGSSSYNSPLHF. CDR3 nucleotides: TGTGCCAGCAGGGTCGGCTCCAGCTCCTATAATTCACCCCTCCACTTT.

The rearrangement links TRBV7-9 to TRBJ2-7; D gene unclear. This CDR3 has 16 amino acids. Germline V CDR1 and CDR2: SEHNR, FQNEAQ (reference sequence). V was cut by 5 bases and J by 0 bases, with 17 bases left in between. The CDR3 nucleotides are TGTGCCAGCAGCCCCCACAGTGGCCCTAGCTCCTACGAGCAGTACGTC. Its translation: CASSPHSGPSSYEQYV.

This clonotype was recorded at least ten times. The rearrangement links TRBV6-2 or TRBV6-3 to TRBJ2-7; TRBD1 matches at 8 bases. Germline CDR1 reads MNHEY; CDR2 reads SVGEGT. Germline trimming cut 2 bases from V and 4 bases from J; bases unmatched to any gene: 13. The CDR3 spans 17 residues. This CDR3 reads CASSYPGQAFLSYEQYF. DNA of the CDR3: TGTGCCAGCAGTTACCCGGGACAGGCTTTCCTTTCTTACGAGCAGTACTTC.

This clonotype has a count of ten or more. The chain has TRBV20-1 and TRBJ2-4, with D tentatively TRBD2 (5 bases). Trimming removed 0 bases at V and 8 bases at J, with 20 bases between. Germline V gene sequence: CDR1 DFQATT, CDR2 SNEGSKA (reference sequence). The length of the CDR3 is 16 residues. The CDR3 DNA reads TGCAGTGCTAGAGACACTCCCCGAATAATCGGGGACATTCAGTACTTC. Protein: CSARDTPRIIGDIQYF.

This clonotype was picked up a small number of times. The chain uses TRBV23-1 and TRBJ2-2; D is perhaps TRBD1 or TRBD2 (5 bases each). TRBV23-1 qualifies as an ORF whose function is uncertain. The CDR3 spans 16 residues. V was shortened by 0 bases and J by 5 bases, with 13 bases between the two germline ends. CDR3 amino acids: CASSQSGTTGTGELFF. The CDR3 nucleotides are TGCGCCAGCAGTCAATCGGGGACGACCGGGACCGGGGAGCTGTTTTTT.

The chain uses TRBV4-2 and TRBJ2-7; D is ambiguous. Trimming pared 0 bases from V and 4 bases from J, leaving 13 bases between. This CDR3 is built from 15 residues. Germline V gene lookup returns CDR1 LGHNA and CDR2 YNFKEQ. This chain's CDR3 is CASSQDAGFLYEQYV. The DNA for the CDR3 is TGTGCCAGCAGCCAAGATGCAGGTTTTCTTTACGAGCAGTACGTC.

The table lists this clonotype with many counts. For the CDR3, the DNA is TGTGCCAGCAGTGACAGGGGAGACACCGGGGAGCTGTTTTTT. Translating gives CASSDRGDTGELFF. The chain is built from TRBV6-4 and TRBJ2-2; D tentatively fits TRBD1 or TRBD2 (5 bases each). V was pared by 2 bases and J by 3 bases, with 7 bases between. In germline, CDR1 is MRHNA, CDR2 SNTAGT. The CDR3 is 14 amino acids.

This clonotype appeared a few times. This chain joins TRBV9 and TRBJ2-3; TRBD2 matches at 7 bases. The germline V gene has CDR1 SGDLS and CDR2 YYNGEE. There are 17 residues in the CDR3. With 0 bases clipped from V and 2 bases from J, the junction kept 9 bases outside the gene matches. This chain's CDR3 is CASSVAYASGHTDTQYF. The CDR3, as DNA: TGTGCCAGCAGCGTAGCTTACGCTAGCGGACACACAGATACGCAGTATTTT.